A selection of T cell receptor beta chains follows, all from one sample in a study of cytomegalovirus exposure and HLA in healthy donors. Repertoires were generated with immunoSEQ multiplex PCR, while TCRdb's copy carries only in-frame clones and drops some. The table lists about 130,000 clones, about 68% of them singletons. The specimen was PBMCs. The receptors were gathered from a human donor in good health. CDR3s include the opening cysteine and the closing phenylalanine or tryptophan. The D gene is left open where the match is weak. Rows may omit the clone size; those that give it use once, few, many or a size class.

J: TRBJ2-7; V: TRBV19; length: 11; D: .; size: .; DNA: TGTGCCAGTAGCCCTTCCTACGAGCAGTACTTC; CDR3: CASSPSYEQYF
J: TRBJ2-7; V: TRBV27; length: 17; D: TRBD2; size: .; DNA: TGTGCCAGCAGTTCCATCGGACTAGCGGGACCCCCTCGCGAGCAGTACTTC; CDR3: CASSSIGLAGPPREQYF
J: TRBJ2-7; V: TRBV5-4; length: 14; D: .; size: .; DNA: TGTGCCAGCAGCCAAGGACAAACTCCTGGCGAGCAGTACTTC; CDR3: CASSQGQTPGEQYF
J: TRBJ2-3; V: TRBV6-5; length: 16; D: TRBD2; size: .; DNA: TGTGCCAGCAGTTACTCGGGACGGGAGGGCCCAGATACGCAGTATTTT; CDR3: CASSYSGREGPDTQYF
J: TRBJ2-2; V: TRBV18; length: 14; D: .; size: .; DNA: TGTGCCAGCTCACCGGTACAAAACACCGGGGAGCTGTTTTTT; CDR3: CASSPVQNTGELFF
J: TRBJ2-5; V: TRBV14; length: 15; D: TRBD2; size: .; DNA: TGTGCCAGCAGCCCGGGGCTAGCGGTAGGGGAGACCCAGTACTTC; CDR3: CASSPGLAVGETQYF
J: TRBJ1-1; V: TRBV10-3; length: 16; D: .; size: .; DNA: TGTGCCATCAGTGAGTCGACCGGCCGGGGGAACACTGAAGCTTTCTTT; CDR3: CAISESTGRGNTEAFF
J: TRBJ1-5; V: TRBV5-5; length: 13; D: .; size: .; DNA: TGTGCCAGCAGGCAGGCAGGGGATCAGCCCCAGCATTTT; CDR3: CASRQAGDQPQHF
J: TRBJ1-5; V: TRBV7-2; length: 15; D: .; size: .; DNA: TGTGCCAGCAGCTTAGGACAGGCTATCAATCAGCCCCAGCATTTT; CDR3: CASSLGQAINQPQHF
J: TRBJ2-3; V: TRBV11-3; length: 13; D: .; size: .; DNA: TGTGCCAGCAGCCAAAACGGGGATGGTACGCAGTATTTT; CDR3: CASSQNGDGTQYF
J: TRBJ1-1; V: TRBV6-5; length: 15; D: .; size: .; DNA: TGTGCCAGCAGTTATTCGAACCCTAGCGACACTGAAGCTTTCTTT; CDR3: CASSYSNPSDTEAFF
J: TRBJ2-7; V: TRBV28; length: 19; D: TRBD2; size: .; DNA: TGTGCCAGCAGTTTATTTGTGGACGTCGGCGGGAGTATCATCTACGAGCAGTACTTC; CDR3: CASSLFVDVGGSIIYEQYF
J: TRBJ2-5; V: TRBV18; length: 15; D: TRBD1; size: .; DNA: TGTGCCAGCTCCCCCTGGGACAGGGGACAGGAGACCCAGTACTTC; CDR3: CASSPWDRGQETQYF
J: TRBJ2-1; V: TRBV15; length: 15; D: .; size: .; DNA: TGTGCCACCAGCAGAGATGGGAAGGGAGGCAATGAGCAGTTCTTC; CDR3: CATSRDGKGGNEQFF
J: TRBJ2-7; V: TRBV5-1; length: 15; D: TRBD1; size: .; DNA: TGCGCCAGCAGCTTGGGGGGACAGGGGGCAGACGAGCAGTACTTC; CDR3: CASSLGGQGADEQYF
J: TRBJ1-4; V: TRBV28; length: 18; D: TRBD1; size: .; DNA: TGTGCCAGCAGTTGGCCGGGACAGGGGGAACAAAACCCTGAAAAACTGTTTTTT; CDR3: CASSWPGQGEQNPEKLFF
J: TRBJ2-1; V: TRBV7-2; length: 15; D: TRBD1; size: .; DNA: TGTGCCAGCACCACGGACAGGGGGTCCCACAATGAGCAGTTCTTC; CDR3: CASTTDRGSHNEQFF
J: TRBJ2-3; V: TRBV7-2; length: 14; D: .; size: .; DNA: TGTGCCAGCAGCTTATCCCATTCCACAGATACGCAGTATTTT; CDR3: CASSLSHSTDTQYF
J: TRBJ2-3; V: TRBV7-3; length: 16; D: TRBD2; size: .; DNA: TGTGCCAGCAGCTTAACGGCGACTAGCGGCACAGATACGCAGTATTTT; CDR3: CASSLTATSGTDTQYF
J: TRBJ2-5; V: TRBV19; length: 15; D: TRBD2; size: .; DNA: TGTGCCAGTAGTCCGGGAGAGCGGGAGACGGAGACCCAGTACTTC; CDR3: CASSPGERETETQYF
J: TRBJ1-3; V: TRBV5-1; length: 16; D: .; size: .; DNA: TGCGCCAGCAGCTTGGTGGGGCTCGGCTCTGGAAACACCATATATTTT; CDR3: CASSLVGLGSGNTIYF
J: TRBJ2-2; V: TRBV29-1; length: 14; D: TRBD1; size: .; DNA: TGCAGCGCCTTGACAGGGCGGAACACCGGGGAGCTGTTTTTT; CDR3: CSALTGRNTGELFF
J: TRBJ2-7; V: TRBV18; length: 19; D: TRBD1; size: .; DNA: TGTGCCAGCTCACTCCTGGTCCCGGGACAGGGACTGATCTCCTACGAGCAGTACTTC; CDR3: CASSLLVPGQGLISYEQYF
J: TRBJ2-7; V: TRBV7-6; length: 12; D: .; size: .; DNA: TGTGCCAGCAGCTTCGGGGACTCAGAGCAGTACTTC; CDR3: CASSFGDSEQYF
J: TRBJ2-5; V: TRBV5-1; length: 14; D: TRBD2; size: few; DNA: TGCGCCAGCACCATTAGCGGGAACCAAGAGACCCAGTACTTC; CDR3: CASTISGNQETQYF
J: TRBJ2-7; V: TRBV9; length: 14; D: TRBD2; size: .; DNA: TGTGCCAGCAGCGTAGGTCTAGCGGGATACGAGCAGTACTTC; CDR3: CASSVGLAGYEQYF
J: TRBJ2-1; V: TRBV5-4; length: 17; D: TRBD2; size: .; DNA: TGTGCCAGCAGCCTGAACATAGCGGGACCCCCTTACAATGAGCAGTTCTTC; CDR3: CASSLNIAGPPYNEQFF
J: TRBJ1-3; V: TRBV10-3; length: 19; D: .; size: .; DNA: TGTGCCATCAGTGAGTCTAAGGGACATACGAAGTACTCTGGAAACACCATATATTTT; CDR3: CAISESKGHTKYSGNTIYF
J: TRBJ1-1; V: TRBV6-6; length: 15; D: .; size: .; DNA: TGTGCCAGCAGACCCGGACCGGTCGGAGGCGCTGAAGCTTTCTTT; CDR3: CASRPGPVGGAEAFF
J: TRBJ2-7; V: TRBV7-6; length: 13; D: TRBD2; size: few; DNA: TGTGCCAGCAGCCCCAGCGGGGTCTACGAGCAGTACTTC; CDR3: CASSPSGVYEQYF
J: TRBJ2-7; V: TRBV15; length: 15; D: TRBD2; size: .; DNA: TGTGCCGTCGGGCGGGAGCCCCTGGGTGGTTACGAGCAGTACTTC; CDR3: CAVGREPLGGYEQYF
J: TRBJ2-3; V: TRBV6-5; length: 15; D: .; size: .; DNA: TGTGCCAGCAGTTACGGGCCTAGCGACACAGATACGCAGTATTTT; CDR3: CASSYGPSDTDTQYF
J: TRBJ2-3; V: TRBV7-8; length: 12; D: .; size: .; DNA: TGTGCCAGCAGCCGTAGCACAGATACGCAGTATTTT; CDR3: CASSRSTDTQYF
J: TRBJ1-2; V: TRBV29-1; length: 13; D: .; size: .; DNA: TGCAGCGAGGAGGGACCGAGGGACTATGGCTACACCTTC; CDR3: CSEEGPRDYGYTF
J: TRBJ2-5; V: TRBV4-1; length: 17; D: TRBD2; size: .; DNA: TGCGCCAGCAGCCAAGGGGTAGCGGGAGGGCCTAGGGAGACCCAGTACTTC; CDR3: CASSQGVAGGPRETQYF
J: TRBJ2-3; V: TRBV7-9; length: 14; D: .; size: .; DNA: TGTGCCAGCAGCCCAGAGACACGCACAGATACGCAGTATTTT; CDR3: CASSPETRTDTQYF
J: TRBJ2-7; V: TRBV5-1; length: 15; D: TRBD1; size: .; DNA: TGCGCCAGCAGCCGGAGCGGGACAGGGACCGACGAGCAGTACTTC; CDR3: CASSRSGTGTDEQYF
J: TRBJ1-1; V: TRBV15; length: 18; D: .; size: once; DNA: TGTGCCACCAGCAGAGGGAGAGGCCAGGGCGGTGTGAACACTGAAGCTTTCTTT; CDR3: CATSRGRGQGGVNTEAFF
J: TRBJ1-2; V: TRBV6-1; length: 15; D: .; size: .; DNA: TGTGCCAGCAGATGGACTGGGGCAGGGAGGTATGGCTACACCTTC; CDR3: CASRWTGAGRYGYTF
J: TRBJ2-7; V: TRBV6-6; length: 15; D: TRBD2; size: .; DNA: TGTGCCAGCAGCCACTTATTAGCGGGGGCACACGAGCAGTACTTC; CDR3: CASSHLLAGAHEQYF
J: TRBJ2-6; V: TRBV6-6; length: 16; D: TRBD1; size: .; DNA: TGTGCCAGCAGCAGACAGGGCAACTCTGGGGCCAACGTCCTGACTTTC; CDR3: CASSRQGNSGANVLTF